The 14 T cell receptor beta chains below were found in one sample sequenced in a study of early T cells in non-severe SARS-CoV-2 infection. TCRdb used MiXCR to reprocess the 5' RACE reads, holding one entry per CDR3 protein. This repertoire shows 98,000 or so distinct CDR3 sequences, roughly 12% found once; its top ten account for less than 3.5%. Sequenced sample: whole blood. These receptors originate from an adult who was a healthcare worker with PCR-confirmed SARS-CoV-2 infection or an uninfected control (not recorded which).

At least ten counts were recorded for this clonotype. J is TRBJ2-5 and V is TRBV20-1; perhaps TRBD2 as D (5 bases). The CDR3 spans 14 residues. The V and J ends lost 0 bases and 6 bases respectively, with 14 bases between them. The germline gives CDR1 DFQATT, CDR2 SNEGSKA (reference sequence). The CDR3 DNA follows: TGCAGTGCTAGAGATCAGCCTATCGGGAAGACCCAGTACTTC. It is translated as CSARDQPIGKTQYF.

The sample holds one count of this clonotype. Written as DNA, the CDR3 is TGCGCCAGCAGCGGGGACACCTTCAATGAGCAGTTCTTC. Amino acids: CASSGDTFNEQFF. V usage is TRBV5-1 and J usage is TRBJ2-1; the D gene is possibly TRBD1 (6 bases). The CDR3 is made up of 13 amino acids. Germline loops: CDR1 SGHRS, CDR2 YFSETQ. V gave up 4 bases and J gave up 6 bases, with 11 bases separating them.

CDR3 residues: CASRVTGGLYPSSTDTQYF. The CDR3 bases are TGTGCCAGCCGGGTTACAGGGGGCCTTTACCCTTCTAGCACAGATACGCAGTATTTT. The J gene is TRBJ2-3, the V gene TRBV25-1, with 9 positions matching TRBD1. CDR3 size: 19 residues. Trimming at V came to 8 bases and at J to 0 bases, leaving 18 bases not matched to a gene. Germline lookup yields CDR1 MGHDK and CDR2 SYGVNS.

The chain employs TRBV4-2 and TRBJ2-3; D call uncertain. Trimming removed 0 bases from V and 4 bases from J, with 8 bases in between. Germline V gene data show CDR1 as LGHNA and CDR2 as YNFKEQ. The CDR3 is 14 residues long. As DNA, the CDR3 is TGTGCCAGCAGCCAAGATCGCGTCGCAGATACGCAGTATTTT. Translated: CASSQDRVADTQYF.

This chain links TRBV12-3 or TRBV12-4 with TRBJ2-1, with 12 bases lining up with TRBD2. The V segment lost 3 bases and the J segment 1 base; nucleotides outside the gene matches: 4. The CDR3 sequence is 17 residues long. Here the CDR3 DNA reads TGTGCCAGCAGTTTCCTAGCGGGAGGGCTTTCCTACAATGAGCAGTTCTTC. Amino acid sequence: CASSFLAGGLSYNEQFF.

The rearrangement uses TRBV21-1 and TRBJ1-4. TRBV21-1 is annotated as a pseudogene. There are 16 residues in the CDR3. The CDR3 coding sequence is TGTGCCAGCAGCAAAGCAGTGGTAGGAACTAATGAAAAACTGTTTTTT. It translates to CASSKAVVGTNEKLFF.

This clonotype has a handful of counts. The CDR3 protein is CASSQGAVGWREQYF. CDR3 in DNA: TGTGCCAGCAGCCAAGGGGCAGTAGGATGGAGGGAGCAGTACTTC. The chain recombines TRBV14 with TRBJ2-7; tentative D call: TRBD2 (5 bases). Germline V gene data show CDR1 as SGHDN and CDR2 as FVKESK. The germline V and J ends were trimmed by 1 base and 7 bases, with 17 bases remaining between them. The CDR3 is 15 amino acids. The full variable domain, with the rest looked up from reference TRBV14 and TRBJ2-7, is EAGVTQFPSHSVIEKGQTVTLRCDPISGHDNLYWYRRVMGKEIKFLLHFVKESKQDESGMPNNRFLAERTGGTYSTLKVQPAELEDSGVYFCASSQGAVGWREQYFGPGTRLTVT.

The chain combines TRBV14 with TRBJ2-1, with D perhaps assigned TRBD1 or TRBD2 (5 bases each). The CDR3 is made up of 16 amino acids. Trimming stripped 2 bases from V and 6 bases from J, with 17 bases between. Per germline, CDR1 SGHDN and CDR2 FVKESK. The CDR3 nucleotides read TGTGCCAGCAGCCAACTAGGGGCCCCAGAGGGCAATGAGCAGTTCTTC. Protein sequence: CASSQLGAPEGNEQFF.

The chain uses TRBV12-3 or TRBV12-4 and TRBJ2-1, with 10 bases fitting TRBD1. This CDR3 has 12 residues. J was trimmed by 7 bases and V by 9 bases; bases with no gene match: 3. The CDR3 sequence: CASPGQGNEQFF. The CDR3 DNA sequence: TGTGCCAGTCCGGGACAGGGGAATGAGCAGTTCTTC.

This clonotype occurred a few times. The rearrangement uses TRBV20-1 and TRBJ2-2, with 8 bases that match TRBD2. CDR3 length: 17 amino acids. Germline CDR1 is DFQATT and CDR2 is SNEGSKA (reference sequence). Germline trimming cut 0 bases from V and 5 bases from J; bases unmatched to any gene: 11. The CDR3 DNA follows: TGCAGTGCTAGAGAGGCCAGTAGCGGGGTGAAGACCGGGGAGCTGTTTTTT. Amino acids: CSAREASSGVKTGELFF.

This clonotype has a handful of counts. The chain uses TRBV10-3 and TRBJ1-4; 9 nucleotides agree with TRBD1. V was clipped by 11 bases and J by 5 bases; unmatched bases: 9. Looked up from germline, CDR1 is ENHRY and CDR2 is SYGVKD. The CDR3 totals 14 residues. This chain's CDR3 is CAVRSGQGNEKLFF. CDR3 DNA sequence: TGTGCCGTACGTTCGGGACAGGGAAATGAAAAACTGTTTTTT.

The sample holds a few counts of this clonotype. The gene calls are TRBV6-2 or TRBV6-3 and TRBJ2-7, with no clear D. V lost 2 bases, J lost 5 bases, and 4 bases lay in between. The CDR3 has 11 residues. Germline loops: CDR1 MNHEY, CDR2 SVGEGT. The CDR3 DNA is TGTGCCAGCAGTTACGCCCACGAGCAGTACTTC. Protein sequence: CASSYAHEQYF.

There are many counts of this clonotype. J is TRBJ2-1 and V is TRBV20-1, with D possibly being TRBD2 (6 bases). In germline, CDR1 is DFQATT, CDR2 SNEGSKA (reference sequence). CDR3 size: 18 residues. V was clipped by 0 bases and J by 9 bases, with 27 bases between them. CDR3 protein: CSARDRRLWGLEVGEQFF. CDR3 DNA sequence: TGCAGTGCTAGAGATCGGCGGTTATGGGGACTCGAGGTGGGTGAGCAGTTCTTC.

This clonotype has just a few counts. The J gene is TRBJ2-6, the V gene TRBV12-3 or TRBV12-4, with D perhaps TRBD1 (5 bases). The CDR3 has 15 residues. Trimming pared 6 bases from V and 0 bases from J, leaving 9 bases between. The CDR3 reads CASSPTGSGANVLTF. The CDR3 DNA is TGTGCCAGCAGCCCAACAGGCTCTGGGGCCAACGTCCTGACTTTC.